This is a list of T cell receptor beta chains from one sample in a study of cytomegalovirus exposure and HLA in healthy donors. Profiled with immunoSEQ multiplex PCR; TCRdb holds only in-frame clones, not every one. The sample holds about 93,000 clones; more than 55% are singletons and the top ten take approximately 5.8%. The sample taken for sequencing was PBMCs. Receptors originate from a boy younger than 18 in good health and CMV-seropositive. CDR3s include the opening cysteine and the closing phenylalanine or tryptophan. Each record gives: D gene, clone size, J gene, V gene, CDR3 protein, CDR3 DNA. A D gene is named only where the DNA matches it firmly. Some rows have no size entry. The others give once, few or many, or a class for an expanded clone.

D: -; size: -; J: TRBJ1-1; V: TRBV19; CDR3: CASSLGWRGDTEAFF; DNA: TGTGCCAGTAGTCTGGGCTGGCGGGGGGACACTGAAGCTTTCTTT
D: TRBD1; size: once; J: TRBJ1-4; V: TRBV12-5; CDR3: CASGFGTGGSLANEKLFF; DNA: TGTGCTAGTGGTTTTGGGACAGGGGGTTCTCTAGCTAATGAAAAACTGTTTTTT
D: TRBD1; size: -; J: TRBJ2-7; V: TRBV7-2; CDR3: CASSLDRGRTEQYF; DNA: TGTGCCAGCAGCTTGGACAGGGGGCGAACCGAGCAGTACTTC
D: -; size: -; J: TRBJ2-1; V: TRBV7-9; CDR3: CASTPPPLSTNEQFF; DNA: TGTGCCAGCACCCCTCCCCCCTTGAGCACCAATGAGCAGTTCTTC
D: -; size: -; J: TRBJ1-3; V: TRBV6-1; CDR3: CASGGSSSGNTIYF; DNA: TGTGCCAGCGGCGGCAGTTCATCTGGAAACACCATATATTTT
D: -; size: -; J: TRBJ2-6; V: TRBV7-7; CDR3: CASSPTGPGANVLTF; DNA: TGTGCTAGCAGTCCCACAGGGCCTGGGGCCAACGTCCTGACTTTC
D: -; size: few; J: TRBJ1-4; V: TRBV7-3; CDR3: CASSLGGAGEKLFF; DNA: TGTGCCAGCAGCTTAGGAGGGGCGGGTGAAAAACTGTTTTTT
D: -; size: -; J: TRBJ1-4; V: TRBV9; CDR3: CASSLESRGEKLFF; DNA: TGTGCCAGCAGCCTGGAGAGCCGGGGTGAAAAACTGTTTTTT
D: TRBD2; size: -; J: TRBJ2-7; V: TRBV10-1; CDR3: CASSRLAGGSYEQYF; DNA: TGCGCCAGCAGCAGACTAGCGGGGGGATCCTACGAGCAGTACTTC
D: TRBD2; size: -; J: TRBJ2-2; V: TRBV7-2; CDR3: CASRNGGEFTGELFF; DNA: TGTGCCAGCCGTAACGGGGGGGAGTTCACCGGGGAGCTGTTTTTT
D: -; size: -; J: TRBJ1-3; V: TRBV5-8; CDR3: CASSPGLISGNTIYF; DNA: TGTGCCAGCAGCCCGGGACTGATCTCTGGAAACACCATATATTTT
D: TRBD2; size: -; J: TRBJ2-7; V: TRBV7-8; CDR3: CASSPLGGSSSYEQYF; DNA: TGTGCCAGCAGCCCCTTGGGGGGGAGCAGCTCCTACGAGCAGTACTTC
D: TRBD2; size: few; J: TRBJ2-3; V: TRBV30; CDR3: CAWSKTRTSPHYGAQYF; DNA: TGTGCCTGGAGTAAGACCAGGACTAGCCCGCACTATGGGGCGCAGTATTTT
D: -; size: -; J: TRBJ2-2; V: TRBV9; CDR3: CASSVWASERTGELFF; DNA: TGTGCCAGCAGCGTATGGGCTAGCGAGAGAACCGGGGAGCTGTTTTTT
D: TRBD1; size: few; J: TRBJ1-4; V: TRBV7-9; CDR3: CASSYEDRDRNEKLFF; DNA: TGTGCCAGCAGCTATGAGGACAGGGACCGAAATGAAAAACTGTTTTTT
D: -; size: -; J: TRBJ1-6; V: TRBV5-1; CDR3: CASSLERAGGSPLHF; DNA: TGCGCCAGCAGCTTAGAGCGGGCAGGAGGTTCACCCCTCCACTTT
D: TRBD2; size: few; J: TRBJ2-1; V: TRBV7-9; CDR3: CATQEAKRTSGSDEQFF; DNA: TGTGCCACCCAAGAAGCAAAGCGGACTAGCGGGAGTGATGAGCAGTTCTTC
D: TRBD2; size: -; J: TRBJ2-3; V: TRBV2; CDR3: CASSERKRGVRTDTQYF; DNA: TGTGCCAGCAGTGAACGGAAGCGGGGGGTAAGAACAGATACGCAGTATTTT